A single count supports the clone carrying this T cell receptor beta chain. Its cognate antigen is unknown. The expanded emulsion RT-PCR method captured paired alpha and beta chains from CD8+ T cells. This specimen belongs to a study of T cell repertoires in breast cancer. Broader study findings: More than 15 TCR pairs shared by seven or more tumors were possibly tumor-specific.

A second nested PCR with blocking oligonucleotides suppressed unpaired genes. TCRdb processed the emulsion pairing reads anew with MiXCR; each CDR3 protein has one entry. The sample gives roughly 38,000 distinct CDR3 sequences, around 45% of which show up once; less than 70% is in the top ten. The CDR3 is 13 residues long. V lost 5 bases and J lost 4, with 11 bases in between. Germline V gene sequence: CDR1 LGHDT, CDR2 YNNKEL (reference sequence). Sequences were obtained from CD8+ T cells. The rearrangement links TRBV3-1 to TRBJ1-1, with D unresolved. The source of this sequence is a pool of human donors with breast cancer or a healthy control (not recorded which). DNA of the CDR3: TGTGCCAGCAGCTCGGGGAGTGCCACTGAAGCTTTCTTT. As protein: CASSSGSATEAFF.